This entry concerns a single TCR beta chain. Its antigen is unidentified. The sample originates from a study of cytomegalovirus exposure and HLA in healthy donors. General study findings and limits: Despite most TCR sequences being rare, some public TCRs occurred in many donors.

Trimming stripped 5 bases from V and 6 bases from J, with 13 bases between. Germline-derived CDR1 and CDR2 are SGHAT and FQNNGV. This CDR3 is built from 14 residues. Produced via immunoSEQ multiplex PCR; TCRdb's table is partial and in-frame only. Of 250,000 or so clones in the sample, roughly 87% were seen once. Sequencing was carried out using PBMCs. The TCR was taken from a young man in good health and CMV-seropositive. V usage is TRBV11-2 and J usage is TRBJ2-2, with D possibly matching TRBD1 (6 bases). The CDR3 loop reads CASSPIQGPGELFF. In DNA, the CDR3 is TGTGCCAGCAGCCCCATACAGGGTCCCGGGGAGCTGTTTTTT.